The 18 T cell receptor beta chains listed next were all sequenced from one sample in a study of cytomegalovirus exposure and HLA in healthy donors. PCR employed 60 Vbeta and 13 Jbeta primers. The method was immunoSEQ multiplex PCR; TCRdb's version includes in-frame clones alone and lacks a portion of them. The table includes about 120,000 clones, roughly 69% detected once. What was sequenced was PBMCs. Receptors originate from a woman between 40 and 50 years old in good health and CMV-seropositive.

CDR3 coding DNA: TGCGCCAGCAGCTTGGGCCCTAGGGGTGCAACTAATGAAAAACTGTTTTTT. This sequence encodes CASSLGPRGATNEKLFF. This chain joins TRBV5-1 and TRBJ1-4; D is perhaps TRBD1 (5 bases). With 0 bases removed from V and 0 bases from J, the gap between germline ends came to 12 bases. The CDR3 spans 17 residues. Germline V gives CDR1 SGHRS, CDR2 YFSETQ.

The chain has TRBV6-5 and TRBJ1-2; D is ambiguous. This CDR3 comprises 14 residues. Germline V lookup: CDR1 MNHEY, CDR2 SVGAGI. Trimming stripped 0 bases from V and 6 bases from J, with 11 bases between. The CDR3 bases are TGTGCCAGCAGTTACTCGCGGGCAGCGGATGGCTACACCTTC. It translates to CASSYSRAADGYTF.

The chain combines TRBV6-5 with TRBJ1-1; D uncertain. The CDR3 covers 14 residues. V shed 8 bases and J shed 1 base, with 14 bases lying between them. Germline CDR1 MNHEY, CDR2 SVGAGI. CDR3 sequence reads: CASYRAGKNTEAFF. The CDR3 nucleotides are TGTGCCAGCTACCGGGCGGGGAAGAACACTGAAGCTTTCTTT.

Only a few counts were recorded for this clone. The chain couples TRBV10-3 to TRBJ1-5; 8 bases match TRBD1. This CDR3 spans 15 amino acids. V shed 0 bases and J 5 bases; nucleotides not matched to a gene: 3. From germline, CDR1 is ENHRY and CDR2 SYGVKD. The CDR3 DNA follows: TGTGCCATCAGTGAGTCGAGCAGGGGGCATCAGCCCCAGCATTTT. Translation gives CAISESSRGHQPQHF.

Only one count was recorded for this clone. CDR3 region: CASSRGLAGPRDNEQFF. CDR3 sequence (DNA): TGCGCCAGCAGCAGGGGACTAGCGGGGCCCCGGGATAATGAGCAGTTCTTC. The chain uses TRBV4-1 and TRBJ2-1; 13 nucleotides match TRBD2. CDR1 is MGHRA, CDR2 YSYEKL, per germline. V dropped 5 bases and J dropped 7; count of bases not matched to a gene: 11. The length of the CDR3 is 17 residues.

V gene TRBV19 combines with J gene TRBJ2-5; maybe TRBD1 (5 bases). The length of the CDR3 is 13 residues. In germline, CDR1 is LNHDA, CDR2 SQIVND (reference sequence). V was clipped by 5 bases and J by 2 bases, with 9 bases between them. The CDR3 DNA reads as TGTGCCAGTAGTTCAGGGCTTCAAGAGACCCAGTACTTC. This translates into CASSSGLQETQYF.

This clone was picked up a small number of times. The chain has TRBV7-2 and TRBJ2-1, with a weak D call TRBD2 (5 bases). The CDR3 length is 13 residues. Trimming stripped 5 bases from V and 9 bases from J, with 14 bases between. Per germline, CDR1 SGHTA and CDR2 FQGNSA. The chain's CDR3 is CASSTYLAPEQFF. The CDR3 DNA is TGTGCCAGCAGCACCTACCTAGCCCCTGAGCAGTTCTTC. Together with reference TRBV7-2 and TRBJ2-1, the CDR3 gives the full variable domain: GAGVSQSPSNKVTEKGKDVELRCDPISGHTALYWYRQSLGQGLEFLIYFQGNSAPDKSGLPSDRFSAERTGGSVSTLTIQRTQQEDSAVYLCASSTYLAPEQFFGPGTRLTVL.

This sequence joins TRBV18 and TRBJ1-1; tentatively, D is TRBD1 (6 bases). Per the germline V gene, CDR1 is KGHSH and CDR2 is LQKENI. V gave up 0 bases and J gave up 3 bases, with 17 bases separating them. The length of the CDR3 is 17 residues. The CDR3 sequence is CASSPPARGKKDTEAFF. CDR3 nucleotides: TGTGCCAGCTCACCACCTGCCAGGGGCAAGAAAGACACTGAAGCTTTCTTT.

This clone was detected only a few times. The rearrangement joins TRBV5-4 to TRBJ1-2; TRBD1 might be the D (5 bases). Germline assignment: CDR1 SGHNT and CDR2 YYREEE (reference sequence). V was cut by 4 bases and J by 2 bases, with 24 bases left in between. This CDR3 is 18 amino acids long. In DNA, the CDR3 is TGTGCCAGCAGCCTGACACCCGGGACTCCTTGGGGCAACTATGGCTACACCTTC. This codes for CASSLTPGTPWGNYGYTF.

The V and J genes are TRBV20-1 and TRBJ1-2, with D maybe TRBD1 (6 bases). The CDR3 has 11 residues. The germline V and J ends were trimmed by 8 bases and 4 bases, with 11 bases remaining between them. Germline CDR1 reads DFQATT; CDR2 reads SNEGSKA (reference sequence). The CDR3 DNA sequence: TGCAGTACAGACAGGTCCTATGGCTACACCTTC. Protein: CSTDRSYGYTF.

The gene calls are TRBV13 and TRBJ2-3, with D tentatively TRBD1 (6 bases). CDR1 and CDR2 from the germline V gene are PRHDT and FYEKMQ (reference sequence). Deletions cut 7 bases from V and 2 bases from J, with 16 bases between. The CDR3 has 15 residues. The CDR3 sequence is CASTWTATLTDTQYF. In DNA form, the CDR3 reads TGTGCCAGCACCTGGACAGCCACGCTCACAGATACGCAGTATTTT.

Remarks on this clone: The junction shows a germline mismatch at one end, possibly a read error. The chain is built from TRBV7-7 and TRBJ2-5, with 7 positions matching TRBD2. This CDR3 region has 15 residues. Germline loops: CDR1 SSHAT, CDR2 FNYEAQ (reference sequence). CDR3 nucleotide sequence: TGTGCTAGCAGCTTAGCCTCGGGGGGTCAAGAGACCCAGTACTTC. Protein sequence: CASSLASGGQETQYF.

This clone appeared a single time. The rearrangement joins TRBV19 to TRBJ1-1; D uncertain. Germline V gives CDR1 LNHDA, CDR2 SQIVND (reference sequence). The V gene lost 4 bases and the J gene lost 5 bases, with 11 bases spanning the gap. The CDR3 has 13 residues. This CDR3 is CASSNGVRTEAFF. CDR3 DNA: TGTGCCAGTAGTAACGGGGTAAGGACTGAAGCTTTCTTT.

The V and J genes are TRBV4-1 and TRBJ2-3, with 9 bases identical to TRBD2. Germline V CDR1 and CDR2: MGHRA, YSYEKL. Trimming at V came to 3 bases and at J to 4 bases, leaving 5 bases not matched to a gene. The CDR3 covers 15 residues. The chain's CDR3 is CASSHDSGGPDTQYF. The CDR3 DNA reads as TGCGCCAGCAGCCATGATAGCGGGGGACCAGATACGCAGTATTTT.

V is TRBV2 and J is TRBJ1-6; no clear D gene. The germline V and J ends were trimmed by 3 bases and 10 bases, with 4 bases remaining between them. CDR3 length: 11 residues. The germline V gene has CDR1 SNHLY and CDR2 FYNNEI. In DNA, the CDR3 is TGTGCCAGCAGTGATACATCACCCCTCCACTTT. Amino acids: CASSDTSPLHF.

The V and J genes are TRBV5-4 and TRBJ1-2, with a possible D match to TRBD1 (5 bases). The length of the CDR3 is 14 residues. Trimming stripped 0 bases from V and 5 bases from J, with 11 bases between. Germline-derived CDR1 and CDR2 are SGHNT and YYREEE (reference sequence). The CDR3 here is CASSLGQSEYGYTF. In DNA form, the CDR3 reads TGTGCCAGCAGCTTGGGACAGTCTGAATATGGCTACACCTTC.

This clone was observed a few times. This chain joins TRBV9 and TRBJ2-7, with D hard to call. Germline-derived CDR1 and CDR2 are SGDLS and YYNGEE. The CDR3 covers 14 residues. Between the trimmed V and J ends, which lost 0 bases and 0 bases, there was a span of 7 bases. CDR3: CASSVGSSSYEQYF. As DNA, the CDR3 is TGTGCCAGCAGCGTAGGTAGCAGCTCCTACGAGCAGTACTTC.

CDR3 in amino acids: CASSAAHLATDTQYF. CDR3 coding DNA: TGCGCCAGCAGCGCCGCTCATCTAGCGACAGATACGCAGTATTTT. J is TRBJ2-3 and V is TRBV5-1; D perhaps matches TRBD2 (6 bases). Germline-derived CDR1 and CDR2 are SGHRS and YFSETQ. Trimming shortened V by 4 bases and J by 3 bases, and 15 bases separated the two germline ends. The CDR3 consists of 15 residues.